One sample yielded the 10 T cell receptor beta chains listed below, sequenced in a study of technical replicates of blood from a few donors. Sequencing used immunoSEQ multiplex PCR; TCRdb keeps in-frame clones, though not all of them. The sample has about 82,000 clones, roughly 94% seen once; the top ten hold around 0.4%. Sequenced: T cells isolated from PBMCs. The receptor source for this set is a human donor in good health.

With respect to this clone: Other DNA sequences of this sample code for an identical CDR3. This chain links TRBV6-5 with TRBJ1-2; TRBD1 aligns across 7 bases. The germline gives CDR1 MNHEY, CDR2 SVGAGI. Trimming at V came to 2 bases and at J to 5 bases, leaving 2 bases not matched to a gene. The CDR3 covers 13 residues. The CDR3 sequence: CASSYLQGYGYTF. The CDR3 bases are TGTGCCAGCAGTTACCTACAGGGGTATGGCTACACCTTC.

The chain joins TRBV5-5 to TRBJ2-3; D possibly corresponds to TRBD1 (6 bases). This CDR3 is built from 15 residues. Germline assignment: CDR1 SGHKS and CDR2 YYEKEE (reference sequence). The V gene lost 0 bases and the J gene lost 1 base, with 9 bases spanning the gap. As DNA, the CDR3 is TGTGCCAGCAGCTTGGGGACAGTAGGCACAGATACGCAGTATTTT. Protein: CASSLGTVGTDTQYF.

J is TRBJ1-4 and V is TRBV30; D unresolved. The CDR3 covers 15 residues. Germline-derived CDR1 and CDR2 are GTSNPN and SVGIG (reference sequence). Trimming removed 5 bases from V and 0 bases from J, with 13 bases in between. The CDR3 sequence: CAWSGLFTTNEKLFF. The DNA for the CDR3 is TGTGCCTGGTCCGGGTTATTTACAACTAATGAAAAACTGTTTTTT.

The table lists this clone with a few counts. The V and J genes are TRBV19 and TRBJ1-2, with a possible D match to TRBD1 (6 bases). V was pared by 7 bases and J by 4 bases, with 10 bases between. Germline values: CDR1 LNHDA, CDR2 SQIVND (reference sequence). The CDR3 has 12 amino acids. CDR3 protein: CASTGESYGYTF. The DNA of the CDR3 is TGTGCCAGTACAGGGGAAAGCTATGGCTACACCTTC.

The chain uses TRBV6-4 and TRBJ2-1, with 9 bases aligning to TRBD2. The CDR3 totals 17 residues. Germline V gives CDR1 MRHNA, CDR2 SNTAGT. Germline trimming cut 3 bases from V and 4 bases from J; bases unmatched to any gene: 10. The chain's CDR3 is CASSENGLAQHYNEQFF. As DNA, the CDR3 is TGTGCCAGCAGTGAGAATGGACTAGCGCAGCATTACAATGAGCAGTTCTTC.

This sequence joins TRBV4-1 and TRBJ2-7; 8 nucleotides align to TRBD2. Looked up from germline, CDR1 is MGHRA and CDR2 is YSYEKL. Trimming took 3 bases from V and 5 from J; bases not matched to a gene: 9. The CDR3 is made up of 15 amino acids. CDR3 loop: CASSHQAGAWDEQYF. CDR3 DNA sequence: TGCGCCAGCAGCCACCAAGCGGGAGCATGGGACGAGCAGTACTTC.

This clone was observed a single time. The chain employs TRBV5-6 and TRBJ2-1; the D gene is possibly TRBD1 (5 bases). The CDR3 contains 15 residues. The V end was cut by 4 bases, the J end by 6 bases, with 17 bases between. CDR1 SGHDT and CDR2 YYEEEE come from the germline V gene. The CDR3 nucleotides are TGTGCCAGCAGCGCCCTTTCAAGGGGCGGCAATGAGCAGTTCTTC. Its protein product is CASSALSRGGNEQFF.

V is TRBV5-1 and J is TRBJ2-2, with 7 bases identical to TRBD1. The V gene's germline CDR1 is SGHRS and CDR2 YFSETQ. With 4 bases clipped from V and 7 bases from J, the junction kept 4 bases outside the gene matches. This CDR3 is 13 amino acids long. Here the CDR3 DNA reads TGCGCCAGCAGCCCGAGACAGGGCGGGGAGCTGTTTTTT. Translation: CASSPRQGGELFF.

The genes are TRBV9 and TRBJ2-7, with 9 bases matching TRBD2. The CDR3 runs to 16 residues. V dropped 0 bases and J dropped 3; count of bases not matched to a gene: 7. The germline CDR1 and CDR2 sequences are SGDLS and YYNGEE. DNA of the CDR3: TGTGCCAGCAGCGTAGCCGTGGGTAGCGGGAGCTACGAGCAGTACTTC. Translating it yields CASSVAVGSGSYEQYF.

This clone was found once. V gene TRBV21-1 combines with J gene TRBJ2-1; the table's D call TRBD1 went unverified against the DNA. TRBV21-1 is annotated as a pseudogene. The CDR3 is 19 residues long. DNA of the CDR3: TGTGCCAGCAGCTCCACGGGGACAGGGAGGTCCGTCTCCTACAATGAGCAGTTCTTC. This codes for CASSSTGTGRSVSYNEQFF.